This entry lists 5 T cell receptor beta chains sequenced from one sample in a study of T cell repertoires in cytomegalovirus infection. Each CDR3 protein gets one entry after TCRdb re-called the reads with MiXCR. The sample includes around 570,000 distinct CDR3 sequences, approximately 40% of them seen just once. Their cognate antigens are unknown. The sequencing used cultured PBMCs, collected from culture after CMV antigen stimulation. Receptor source: a human donor in good health (CMV status not recorded). Some clones in this sample may be carry-over from other donors' samples.

The rearrangement uses TRBV5-6 and TRBJ1-1; 10 bases map to TRBD1. V dropped 6 bases and J dropped 6; count of bases not matched to a gene: 5. Germline V gene lookup returns CDR1 SGHDT and CDR2 YYEEEE. The CDR3 spans 13 residues. CDR3 in amino acids: CASTWTGGSEAFF. As DNA, the CDR3 is TGTGCCAGCACCTGGACAGGGGGGTCTGAAGCTTTCTTT.

This clonotype turned up a few times. The V gene is TRBV7-6, the J gene TRBJ1-5; a possible D gene is TRBD1 (5 bases). The CDR3 is 14 residues long. Trimming removed 5 bases from V and 0 bases from J, with 8 bases in between. The germline V gene encodes CDR1 SGHVS and CDR2 FNYEAQ. CDR3 amino acids: CASSRGLSNQPQHF. The CDR3 nucleotides are TGTGCCAGCAGCCGGGGACTTAGCAATCAGCCCCAGCATTTT. Filled out from reference TRBV7-6 and TRBJ1-5, the complete variable domain reads GAGVSQSPRYKVTKRGQDVALRCDPISGHVSLYWYRQALGQGPEFLTYFNYEAQQDKSGLPNDRFSAERPEGSISTLTIQRTEQRDSAMYRCASSRGLSNQPQHFGDGTRLSIL.

The V and J genes are TRBV28 and TRBJ1-2, with TRBD1 matching 8 bases. In germline, CDR1 is MDHEN, CDR2 SYDVKM. V was pared by 4 bases and J by 0 bases, with 10 bases of the junction left unmatched. The CDR3 is 17 amino acids. The CDR3: CASSSRTGILANYGYTF. CDR3 DNA: TGTGCCAGCAGTTCGCGGACAGGGATTTTAGCTAACTATGGCTACACCTTC.

Here the CDR3 reads CASSSRGRGSYNEQFF. The CDR3 bases are TGTGCCAGCAGCTCCCGTGGGCGGGGGTCCTACAATGAGCAGTTCTTC. The chain has TRBV7-2 and TRBJ2-1, with 7 bases that match TRBD2. Germline assignment: CDR1 SGHTA and CDR2 FQGNSA. This CDR3 is built from 16 residues. The V and J ends lost 4 bases and 1 base, in that order; junction bases with no gene match: 7.

This clonotype was picked up a small number of times. This chain joins TRBV12-3 or TRBV12-4 and TRBJ1-1, with 8 bases aligning to TRBD1. The CDR3 length is 14 residues. The ends lost 3 bases at V and 4 bases at J; junction bases unmatched: 4. The CDR3 spells CASSFSGGATEAFF. CDR3 nucleotides: TGTGCCAGCAGTTTTTCAGGGGGCGCCACTGAAGCTTTCTTT.